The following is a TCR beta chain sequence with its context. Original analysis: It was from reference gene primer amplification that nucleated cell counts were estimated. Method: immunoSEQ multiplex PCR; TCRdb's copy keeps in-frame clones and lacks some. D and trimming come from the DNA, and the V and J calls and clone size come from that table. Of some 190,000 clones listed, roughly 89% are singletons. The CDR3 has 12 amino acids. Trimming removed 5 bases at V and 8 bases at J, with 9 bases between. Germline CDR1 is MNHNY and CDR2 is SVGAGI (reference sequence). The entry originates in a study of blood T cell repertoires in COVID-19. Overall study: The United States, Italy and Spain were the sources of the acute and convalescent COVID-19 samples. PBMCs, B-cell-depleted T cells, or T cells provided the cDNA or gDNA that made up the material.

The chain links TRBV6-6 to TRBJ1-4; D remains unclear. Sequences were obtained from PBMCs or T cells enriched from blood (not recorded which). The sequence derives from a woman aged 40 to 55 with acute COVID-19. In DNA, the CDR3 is TGTGCCAGCAGTACCGACACCGAAAAACTGTTTTTT. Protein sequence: CASSTDTEKLFF.